This T cell receptor beta chain was found in a study of cytomegalovirus exposure and HLA in healthy donors (TCRdb year 2017). For the study in its entirety: According to an earlier analysis of 587 of the donors, about 190 million T cells yielded 90 million to 130 million unique TCR beta sequences and 276 Gb of sequence data. In the later analysis, no new phenotypic data were used to find candidate immune exposures; instead, reliance was placed on TCR beta sequences and their occurrence across donors. The study aimed to test whether cataloging public T cell receptors could reveal signatures of past pathogen exposure. Because of strong linkage in the cohort, roughly five DR-DQ haplotypes were treated as single units for association and clustering. On average, around 240,000 unique TCR beta nucleotide sequences were sequenced per donor among fewer than 500 genotyped donors of the cohort, with roughly 18% of those sequences being non-productive. An earlier analysis of around 540 of the donors applied high-throughput TCR beta sequencing to assess whether each TCR beta V gene segment acted as functional or pseudogenic. Donor age, sex, ethnicity and CMV serostatus were compiled together with the repertoire data. HLA typing included class I and class II loci at four-digit resolution. Typing coverage differed by locus: A, B, C, DRB1 and DQB1 were typed in about 620-630 donors, DQA1 in roughly 510, DPA1 in over 600, and DPB1 in 400 to 490. A later genetic analysis took genome-wide SNP genotypes for about 55% of the 666 donors and used that subset as a discovery cohort. To predict cytomegalovirus infection status, the study brought together high-throughput TCR immunosequencing, statistical association of individual TCRs with disease status, and machine learning. A later analysis re-analyzed previously published TCR beta repertoires from roughly 630 donors and added high-resolution HLA genotyping to study TCR occurrence patterns. The genetic ancestry cluster associated with self-reported Caucasian donors included about 81% of the roughly 400 genotyped donors. Besides the first cohort of approximately 710 subjects, a separate validation cohort made up of around 120 different subjects was used. Every repertoire in the discovery cohort had been generated on one and the same sequencing platform. Using immunosequencing, the study profiled T cell repertoires from 666 subjects and related those repertoires to cytomegalovirus serostatus. An early release that covered 640 HLA-typed donors contained 250 to 350 gigabases of sequencing data and tens of millions of unique TCR sequences.

The cohort comprised around 690 healthy bone marrow donors. At the time of sampling, all cohort members were nominally healthy, though unrecorded immune exposures were likely present. The donor was CMV seronegative and was included in the group of a few hundred seronegative cohort members. A peripheral blood sample was collected from each donor, and TCR beta sequencing was performed on peripheral blood mononuclear cells. The Qiagen DNeasy Blood Extraction Kit was used to extract genomic DNA from the blood cell samples. To prepare the library, the immunoSEQ multiplex PCR assay was applied. For the multiplex PCR, a mixture combining 60 forward primers for TCR Vbeta segments and 13 reverse primers for TCR Jbeta segments was used. The CDR3 region of rearranged TCR beta genes was amplified from genomic DNA by a multiplex PCR assay. Amplified TCR beta libraries were sequenced as 87-base-pair reads on the Illumina HiSeq System. On the study's bioinformatics: A later analysis counted tens of millions of unique TCR beta chains across the roughly 700 repertoires, and around 9.9 million of these chains were shared by at least two donors. Raw reads were error-corrected and collapsed into unique sequences by a nearest-neighbor algorithm in which closely related sequences were merged to remove PCR and sequencing errors. V, D and J gene segments were assigned by aligning CDR3 sequences to IMGT reference sequences. For a sequence to be retained, a match of at least six nucleotides was required to both a V gene segment and a J gene segment. Rearrangements were called productive when the CDR3 lacked stop codons and stayed in frame with V and J; all others were non-productive. Following IMGT convention, CDR3 was defined as the stretch from the second conserved V-encoded cysteine up to the conserved J-encoded phenylalanine. In an earlier analysis of approximately 500 of the donors, sequences lacking an unambiguous match to a single V gene segment were excluded. In an earlier analysis of approximately 590 of the donors, a V segment was called functional when productive rearrangements were above 56.7%, and segregating when the standard deviation between donors exceeded 5%. A statistical classification framework was built for diagnosing cytomegalovirus status from the catalog of TCR beta chain sequences. V and J gene assignment, in a later analysis, came from comparing TCR nucleotide sequences with IMGT/GENE-DB human TR gene sequences. A later analysis assigned CDR3 sequences and most-parsimonious VDJ recombination scenarios with the TCRdist pipeline. In a later analysis, each TCR beta chain was defined by its CDR3 amino acid sequence together with its V-gene family, and reads without a unique V-gene family were excluded. As a way to deal with suspected cross-contamination and a sequencing artifact, a later analysis dropped 450 to 600 nucleotide sequences that were highly shared and had low generation probability. In a later analysis, a clonal expansion index for each public chain was calculated from normalized within-repertoire ranks of inferred template counts. Generation probabilities in a later analysis came from a VDJ recombination model fitted to out-of-frame rearrangements, and those results were checked against IGoR. Hypergeometric tests were used in a later analysis to score TCR-TCR, TCR-HLA and TCR-CMV co-occurrence, with a repertoire-size bias correction applied to the TCR pairs. In a later analysis, false discovery rates were estimated by permuting HLA or CMV assignments 20 times. In a later analysis, co-occurring TCRs were grouped with DBSCAN, and TCRdist sequence similarity was added when clustering was performed within HLA-allele-positive subsets. Repertoires with fewer than 30,000 or more than 120,000 public chains, plus five repertoires with anomalous nucleotide sharing, were excluded from co-occurrence clustering. Sourced from immuneACCESS, this table was stored by TCRdb with only in-frame sequences that have V and J called. A share of the clones is absent; for the studies checked, an unresolved V gene accounts for under half, and the remainder has no known explanation. The V and J calls and clone size are taken from that table; D and trimming were inferred from the DNA. The sample yields about 98,000 clones; approximately 79% were counted once. The leading ten clones occupy under 2% of the sample.

Here is what the overall study found, with its caveats: Several of the top co-occurrence clusters appeared to be linked to parvovirus B19, influenza, CMV and Epstein-Barr virus, according to a later analysis. When HLA alleles, especially DR and DQ, strongly co-occurred, attributing TCR associations to individual alleles was difficult. In both the original and validation cohorts, the classifier was reported to diagnose cytomegalovirus status with high specificity and sensitivity. A later genetic analysis associated a missense DCLRE1C variant with V-gene and J-gene trimming of TCR beta chains, and an independent cohort replicated the association. In vitro tests confirmed that three of the cytomegalovirus-associated TCR beta chains recognize cytomegalovirus antigens. A total of 150 to 200 TCR beta chains were listed by the study as associated with cytomegalovirus. A later analysis found that HLA-associated TCR beta chains were more clonally expanded and had lower generation probabilities than equally common non-associated chains. At a false discovery rate of 0.05, a later analysis linked around 15,000 TCR beta sequences to specific HLA alleles. Compared with the roughly 670-donor mean, donors in an Asian-associated ancestry cluster had fewer N-insertions in productive TCRs, according to a later genetic analysis. Immune exposure information for the cohort was limited to CMV serostatus. HLA typing was unavailable for some donors at each locus, so association tests used only the typed subset. The presence/absence analyses assumed that sequencing depth was roughly uniform across donors, and that assumption may not be true. According to a later analysis, most CMV-associated TCR beta chains appeared to be HLA-restricted, and the HLA associations seemed to be driven largely by CMV exposure. In this cohort, only TCR beta chains were sequenced, and detectable features were limited by the absence of alpha or paired-chain data. The earlier analysis of some 560 of the donors excluded 15 to 20 rarely observed V segments, including chromosome 9 orphons, because counts were too low. The sequencing pipeline was judged likely to have produced a cluster of highly shared sequence variants as a technical artifact. The authors suggested that the approach could potentially be extended to other disease states and immunological phenotypes. While some public TCRs were present in many individuals, most TCR sequences turned up only very rarely across donors. In a later analysis, the rate of TCR association differed among HLA loci, with DRB1 alleles having the most associated TCRs and HLA-C alleles having the fewest. An earlier analysis of approximately 540 of the donors showed that most TCR beta V segments appeared in productive rearrangements either about 90% or about 30% of the time, which broadly matched IMGT annotations. Correlated functional status among segregating V segments might reflect linkage disequilibrium, but an unknown experimental factor could not be ruled out. A further reported finding was that TCR beta sequences accurately predicted the HLA-A and HLA-B alleles for most subjects in the first cohort.

Concerning this clone itself: It has no known antigen specificity. The sample holds no much larger clone one base away, and base qualities are not on file.

The clonotype originates from a male donor in good health and CMV-seronegative. What was sequenced was PBMCs.

DNA sequence: TGTGCCAGCAGTGGGGGGGGGTTCAATTCAGATACGCAGTATTTT. Translated, it reads CASSGGGFNSDTQYF. In this chain, TRBV6-1 is recombined with TRBJ2-3, with TRBD2 identical over 7 junction bases. The CDR3 holds 15 amino acids from the cysteine to the phenylalanine. CDR3 DNA only is kept here, 45 bases in frame from base 1. CDR1 and CDR2, per the germline V gene, are MNHNS and SASEGT. The germline V end is reduced by 4 bases and the J end by 4 bases; junction bases left unmatched: 8.